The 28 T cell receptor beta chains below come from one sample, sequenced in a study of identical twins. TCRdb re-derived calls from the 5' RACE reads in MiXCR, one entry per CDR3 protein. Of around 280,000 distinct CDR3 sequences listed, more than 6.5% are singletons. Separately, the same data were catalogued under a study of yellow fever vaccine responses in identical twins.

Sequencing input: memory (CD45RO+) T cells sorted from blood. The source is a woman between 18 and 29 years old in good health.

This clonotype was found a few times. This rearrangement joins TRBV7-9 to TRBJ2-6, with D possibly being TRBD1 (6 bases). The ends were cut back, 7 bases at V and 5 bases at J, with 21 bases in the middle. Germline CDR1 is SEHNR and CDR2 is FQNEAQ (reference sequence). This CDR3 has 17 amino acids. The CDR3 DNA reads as TGTGCCAGCACCAGTTTCGAACAGGGACCCTGGGCCAACGTCCTGACTTTC. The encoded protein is CASTSFEQGPWANVLTF.

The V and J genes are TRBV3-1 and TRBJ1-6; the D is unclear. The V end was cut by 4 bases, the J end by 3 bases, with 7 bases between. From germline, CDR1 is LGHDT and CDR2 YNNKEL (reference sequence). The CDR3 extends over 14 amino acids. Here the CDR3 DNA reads TGTGCCAGCAGCCGTCCGATCTATAATTCACCCCTCCACTTT. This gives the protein CASSRPIYNSPLHF.

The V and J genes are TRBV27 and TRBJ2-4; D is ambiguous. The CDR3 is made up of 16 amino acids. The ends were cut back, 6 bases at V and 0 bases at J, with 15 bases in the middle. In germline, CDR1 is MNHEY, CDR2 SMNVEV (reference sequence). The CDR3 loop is CASSYDLALAKNIQYF. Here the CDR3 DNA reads TGTGCCAGCAGCTACGACCTCGCCCTAGCCAAAAACATTCAGTACTTC.

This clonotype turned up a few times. CDR3 DNA: TGCGCCAGCAGTCCGGGCGGGGTTAAGTACAATGAGCAGTTCTTC. Encoded protein: CASSPGGVKYNEQFF. The V gene is TRBV5-1, the J gene TRBJ2-1; maybe TRBD2 (6 bases). This CDR3 spans 15 amino acids. V lost 5 bases to trimming and J lost 4 bases, with 16 bases between them. Germline CDR1 reads SGHRS; CDR2 reads YFSETQ.

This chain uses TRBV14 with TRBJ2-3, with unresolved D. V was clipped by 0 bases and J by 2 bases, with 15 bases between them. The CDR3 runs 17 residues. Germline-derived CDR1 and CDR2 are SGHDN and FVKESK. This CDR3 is CASSQDEFAQITDTQYF. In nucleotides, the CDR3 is TGTGCCAGCAGCCAAGATGAATTCGCCCAAATCACAGATACGCAGTATTTT. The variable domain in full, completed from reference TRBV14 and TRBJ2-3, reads EAGVTQFPSHSVIEKGQTVTLRCDPISGHDNLYWYRRVMGKEIKFLLHFVKESKQDESGMPNNRFLAERTGGTYSTLKVQPAELEDSGVYFCASSQDEFAQITDTQYFGPGTRLTVL.

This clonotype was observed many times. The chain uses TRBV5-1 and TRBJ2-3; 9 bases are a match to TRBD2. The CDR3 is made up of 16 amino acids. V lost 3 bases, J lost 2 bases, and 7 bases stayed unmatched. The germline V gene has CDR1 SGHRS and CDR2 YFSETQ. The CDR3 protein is CASSWQRGAYTDTQYF. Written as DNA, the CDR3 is TGCGCCAGCAGCTGGCAGCGGGGGGCCTACACAGATACGCAGTATTTT.

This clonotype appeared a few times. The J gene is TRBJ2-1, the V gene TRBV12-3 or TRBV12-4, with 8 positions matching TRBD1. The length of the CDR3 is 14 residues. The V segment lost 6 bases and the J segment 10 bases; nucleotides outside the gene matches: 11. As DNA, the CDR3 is TGTGCCAGCAGCCTGCAGGGGGCCGGGGTAGAGCAGTTCTTC. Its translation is CASSLQGAGVEQFF.

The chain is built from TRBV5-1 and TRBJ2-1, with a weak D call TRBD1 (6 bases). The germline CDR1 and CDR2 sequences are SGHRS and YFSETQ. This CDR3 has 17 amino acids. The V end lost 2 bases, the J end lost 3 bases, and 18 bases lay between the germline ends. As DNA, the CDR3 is TGCGCCAGCAGCTTCCCCGGGACAACACGCCACTACAATGAGCAGTTCTTC. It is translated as CASSFPGTTRHYNEQFF.

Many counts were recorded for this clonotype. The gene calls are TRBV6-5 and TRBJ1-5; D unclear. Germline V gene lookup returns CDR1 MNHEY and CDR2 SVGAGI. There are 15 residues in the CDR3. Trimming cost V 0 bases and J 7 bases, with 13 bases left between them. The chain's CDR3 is CASSYSITANQPQHF. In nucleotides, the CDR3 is TGTGCCAGCAGTTACTCGATAACAGCTAACCAGCCCCAGCATTTT.

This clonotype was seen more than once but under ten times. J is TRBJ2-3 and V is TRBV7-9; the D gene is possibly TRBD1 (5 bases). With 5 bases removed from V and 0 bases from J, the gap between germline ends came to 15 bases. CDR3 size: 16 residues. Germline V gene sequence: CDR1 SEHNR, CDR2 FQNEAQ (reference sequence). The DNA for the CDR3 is TGTGCCAGCAGCCGCGAGGACATCTCTAGCACAGATACGCAGTATTTT. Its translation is CASSREDISSTDTQYF.

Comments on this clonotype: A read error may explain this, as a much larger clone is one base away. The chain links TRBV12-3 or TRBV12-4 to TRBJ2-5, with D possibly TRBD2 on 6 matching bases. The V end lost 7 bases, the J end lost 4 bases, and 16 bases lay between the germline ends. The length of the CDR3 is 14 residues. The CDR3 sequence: CASISSLGGETQYF. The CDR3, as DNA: TGTGCCAGCATTTCCTCCCTGGGGGGAGAGACCCAGTACTTC.

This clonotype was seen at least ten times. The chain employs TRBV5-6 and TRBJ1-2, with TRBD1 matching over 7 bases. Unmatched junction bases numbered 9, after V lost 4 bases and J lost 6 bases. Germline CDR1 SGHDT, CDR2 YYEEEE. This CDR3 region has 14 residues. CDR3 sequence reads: CASSIPQGNNGYTF. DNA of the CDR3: TGTGCCAGCAGCATACCACAGGGGAACAATGGCTACACCTTC.

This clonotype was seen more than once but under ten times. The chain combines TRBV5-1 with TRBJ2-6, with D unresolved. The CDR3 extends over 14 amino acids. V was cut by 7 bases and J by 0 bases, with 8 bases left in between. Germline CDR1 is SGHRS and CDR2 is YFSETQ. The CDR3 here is CASASDSGANVLTF. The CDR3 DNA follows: TGCGCCAGCGCCAGTGACTCTGGGGCCAACGTCCTGACTTTC.

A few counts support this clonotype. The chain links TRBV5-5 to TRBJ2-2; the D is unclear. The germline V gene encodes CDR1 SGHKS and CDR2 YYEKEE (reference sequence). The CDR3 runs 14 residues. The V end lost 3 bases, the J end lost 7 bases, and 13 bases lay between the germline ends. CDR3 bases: TGTGCCAGCAGCTGGGGTCTAGTGATCGGGGAGCTGTTTTTT. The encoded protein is CASSWGLVIGELFF.

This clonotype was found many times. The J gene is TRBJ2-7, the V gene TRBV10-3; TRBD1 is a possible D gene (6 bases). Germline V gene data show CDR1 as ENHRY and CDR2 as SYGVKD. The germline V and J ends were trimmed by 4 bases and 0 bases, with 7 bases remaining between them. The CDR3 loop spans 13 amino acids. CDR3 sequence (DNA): TGTGCCATCAGTGGAGGGGGCTCCTACGAGCAGTACTTC. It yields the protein CAISGGGSYEQYF.

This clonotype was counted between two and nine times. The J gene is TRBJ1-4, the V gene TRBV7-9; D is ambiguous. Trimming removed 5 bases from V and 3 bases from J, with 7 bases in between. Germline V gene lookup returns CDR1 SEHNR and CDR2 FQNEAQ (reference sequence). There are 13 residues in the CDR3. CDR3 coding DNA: TGTGCCAGCAGCGGTGGGTCTAATGAAAAACTGTTTTTT. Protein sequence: CASSGGSNEKLFF.

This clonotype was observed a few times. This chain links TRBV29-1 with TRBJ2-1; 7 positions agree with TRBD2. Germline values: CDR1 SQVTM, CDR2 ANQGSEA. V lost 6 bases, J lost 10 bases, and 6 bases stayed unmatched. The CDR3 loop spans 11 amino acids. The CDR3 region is CSVRRDYEQFF. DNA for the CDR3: TGCAGCGTCCGCCGGGACTACGAGCAGTTCTTC.

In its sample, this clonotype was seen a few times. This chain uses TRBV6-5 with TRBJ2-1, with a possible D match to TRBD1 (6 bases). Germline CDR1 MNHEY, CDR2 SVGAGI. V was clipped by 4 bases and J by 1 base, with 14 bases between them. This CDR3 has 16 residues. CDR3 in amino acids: CASSSRRTVSYNEQFF. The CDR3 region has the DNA TGTGCCAGCAGTTCCCGGAGGACAGTATCCTACAATGAGCAGTTCTTC.

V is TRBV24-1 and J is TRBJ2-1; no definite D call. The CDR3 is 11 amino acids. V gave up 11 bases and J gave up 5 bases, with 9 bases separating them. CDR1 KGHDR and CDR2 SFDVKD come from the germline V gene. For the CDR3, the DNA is TGTGCCATATCTAGAGACAATGAGCAGTTCTTC. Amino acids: CAISRDNEQFF.

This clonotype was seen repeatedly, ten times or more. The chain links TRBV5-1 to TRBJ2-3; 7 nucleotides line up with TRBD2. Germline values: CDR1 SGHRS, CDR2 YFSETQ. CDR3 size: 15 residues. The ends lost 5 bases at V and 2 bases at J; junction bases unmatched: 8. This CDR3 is CASSLGLVHTDTQYF. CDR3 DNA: TGCGCCAGCAGTTTAGGACTAGTCCACACAGATACGCAGTATTTT. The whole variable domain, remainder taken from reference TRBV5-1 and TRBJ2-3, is KAGVTQTPRYLIKTRGQQVTLSCSPISGHRSVSWYQQTPGQGLQFLFEYFSETQRNKGNFPGRFSGRQFSNSRSEMNVSTLELGDSALYLCASSLGLVHTDTQYFGPGTRLTVL.

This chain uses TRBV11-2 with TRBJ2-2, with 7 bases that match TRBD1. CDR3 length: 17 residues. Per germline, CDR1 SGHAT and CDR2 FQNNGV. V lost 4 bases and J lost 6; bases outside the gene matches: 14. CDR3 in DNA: TGTGCCAGCAGCTCCCTTCGTAGGGGGCGTGGGGCCGGGGAGCTGTTTTTT. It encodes CASSSLRRGRGAGELFF.

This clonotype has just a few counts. The CDR3 nucleotides read TGTGCCAGCAGCCAAGGGCGGAGCTCCTACAATGAGCAGTTCTTC. The encoded protein is CASSQGRSSYNEQFF. The rearrangement uses TRBV6-2 or TRBV6-3 and TRBJ2-1; D unresolved. V was pared by 6 bases and J by 0 bases, with 12 bases between. The CDR3 is 15 residues long. Germline CDR1 MNHEY, CDR2 SVGEGT.

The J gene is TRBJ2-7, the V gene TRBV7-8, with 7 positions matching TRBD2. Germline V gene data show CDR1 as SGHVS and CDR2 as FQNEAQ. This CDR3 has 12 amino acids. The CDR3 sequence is CATAGVDYEQYV. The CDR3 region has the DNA TGTGCTACGGCGGGGGTTGACTACGAGCAGTACGTC.

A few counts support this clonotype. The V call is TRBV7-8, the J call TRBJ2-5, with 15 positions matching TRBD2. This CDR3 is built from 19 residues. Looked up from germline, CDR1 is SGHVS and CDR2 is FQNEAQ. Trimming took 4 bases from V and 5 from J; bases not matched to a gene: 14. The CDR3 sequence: CASSSLTGLAGGSGETQYF. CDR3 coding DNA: TGTGCCAGCAGCTCCCTCACAGGACTAGCGGGGGGGTCCGGGGAGACCCAGTACTTC.

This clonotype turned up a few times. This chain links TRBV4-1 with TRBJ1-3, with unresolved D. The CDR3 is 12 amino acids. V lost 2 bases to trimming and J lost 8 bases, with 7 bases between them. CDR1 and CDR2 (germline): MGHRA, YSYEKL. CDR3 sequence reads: CASSQFLDTIYF. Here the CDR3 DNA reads TGCGCCAGCAGCCAATTTTTGGACACCATATATTTT.

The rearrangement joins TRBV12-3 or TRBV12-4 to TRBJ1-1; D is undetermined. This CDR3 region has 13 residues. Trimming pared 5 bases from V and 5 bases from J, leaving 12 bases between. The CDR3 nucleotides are TGTGCCAGCAGTCCCGTGGGAGGTACTGAAGCTTTCTTT. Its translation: CASSPVGGTEAFF.

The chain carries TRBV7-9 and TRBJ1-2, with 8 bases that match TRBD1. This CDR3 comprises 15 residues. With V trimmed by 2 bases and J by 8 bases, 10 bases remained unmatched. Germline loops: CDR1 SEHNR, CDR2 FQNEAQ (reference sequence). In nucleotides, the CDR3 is TGTGCCAGCAGCTTATCTGCAGGGGGCCTATGGGGCTACACCTTC. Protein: CASSLSAGGLWGYTF.

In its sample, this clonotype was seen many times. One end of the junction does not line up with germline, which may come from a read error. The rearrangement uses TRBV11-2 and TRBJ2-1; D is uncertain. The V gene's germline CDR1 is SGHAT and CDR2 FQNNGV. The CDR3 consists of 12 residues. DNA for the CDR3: TGTGCCAGCAGCTTAGCTAGGCGAGCGTTTCAATTC. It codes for CASSLARRAFQF. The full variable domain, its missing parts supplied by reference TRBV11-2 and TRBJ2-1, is EAGVAQSPRYKIIEKRQSVAFWCNPISGHATLYWYQQILGQGPKLLIQFQNNGVVDDSQLPKDRFSAERLKGVDSTLKIQPAKLEDSAVYLCASSLARRAFQFGPGTRLTVL.